This TCR beta chain was documented in a study of blood T cell repertoires in COVID-19. The study recruited people aged about 18 to 89 years across some 23 US areas. Participants were placed into cohorts based on the clinical history they reported. Under the authors' procedure: Amplification of reference gene primers provided the estimated nucleated cell counts. Using immunoSEQ multiplex PCR, the repertoire was profiled, and TCRdb retains in-frame clones only, with some absent. V and J calls and clone size are given by that table; D and trimming were obtained from the DNA. The sample includes some 300,000 clones, nearly 90% of them seen just once. Sequencing used PBMCs or T cells enriched from blood (not recorded which). The receptor comes from a woman under 30 with acute COVID-19.

The CDR3 protein is CASSPGTGDSNEQFF. DNA of the CDR3: TGTGCCAGCAGCCCCGGGACAGGGGATAGCAATGAGCAGTTCTTC. The chain combines TRBV6-2 or TRBV6-3 with TRBJ2-1; 10 nucleotides line up with TRBD1. The germline CDR1 and CDR2 sequences are MNHEY and SVGEGT. This CDR3 region has 15 residues. With V trimmed by 6 bases and J by 6 bases, 8 bases remained unmatched.